The clone carrying this T cell receptor (beta chain) was seen once. The source of the sample is a study of control samples from healthy donors and cancer patients. The CDR3 spans 14 residues. Germline V gives CDR1 MNHEY, CDR2 SMNVEV (reference sequence). V was cut by 4 bases and J by 1 base, with 11 bases left in between. Here immunoSEQ multiplex PCR was the method, and the copy in TCRdb shows in-frame clones only, minus some. This sample carries around 150,000 clones, about 86% of them seen once, and the ten largest clones take about 1.8%. This sequence was found in a man younger than 35 in good health. The sequenced sample was blood. This chain uses TRBV27 with TRBJ2-7; D uncertain. The CDR3 loop is CASSSHQLSYEQYF. CDR3 bases: TGTGCCAGCAGTTCCCATCAGCTATCCTACGAGCAGTACTTC.